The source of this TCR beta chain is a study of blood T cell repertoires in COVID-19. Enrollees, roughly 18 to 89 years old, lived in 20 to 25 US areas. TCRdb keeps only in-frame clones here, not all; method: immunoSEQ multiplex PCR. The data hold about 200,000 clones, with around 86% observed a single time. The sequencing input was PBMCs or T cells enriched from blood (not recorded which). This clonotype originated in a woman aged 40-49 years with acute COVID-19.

CDR3 in amino acids: CSSHRGEAGAFF. CDR3 sequence (DNA): TGCAGCTCTCACAGGGGGGAAGCGGGAGCTTTCTTT. The chain carries TRBV29-1 and TRBJ1-1, with 8 bases that match TRBD1. In germline, CDR1 is SQVTM, CDR2 ANQGSEA. CDR3 length: 12 residues. V shed 8 bases and J 10 bases; nucleotides not matched to a gene: 12.